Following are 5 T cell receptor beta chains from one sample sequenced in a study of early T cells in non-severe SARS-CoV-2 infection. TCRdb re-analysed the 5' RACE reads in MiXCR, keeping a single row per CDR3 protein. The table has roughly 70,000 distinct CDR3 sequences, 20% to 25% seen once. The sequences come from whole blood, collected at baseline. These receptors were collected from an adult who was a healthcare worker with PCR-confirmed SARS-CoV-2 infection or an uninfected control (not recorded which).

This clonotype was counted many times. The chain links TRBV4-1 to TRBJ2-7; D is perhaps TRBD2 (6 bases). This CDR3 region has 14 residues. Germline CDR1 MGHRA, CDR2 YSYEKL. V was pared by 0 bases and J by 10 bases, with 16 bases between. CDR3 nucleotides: TGCGCCAGCAGCCAAGAGATCCTGGGGGGTGAACAGTACTTC. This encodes CASSQEILGGEQYF.

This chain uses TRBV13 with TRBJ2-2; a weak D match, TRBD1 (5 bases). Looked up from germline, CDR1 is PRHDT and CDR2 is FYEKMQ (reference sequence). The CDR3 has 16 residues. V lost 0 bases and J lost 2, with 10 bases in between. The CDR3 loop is CASSLGQETNTGELFF. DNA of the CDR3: TGTGCCAGCAGCTTAGGACAGGAGACTAACACCGGGGAGCTGTTTTTT.

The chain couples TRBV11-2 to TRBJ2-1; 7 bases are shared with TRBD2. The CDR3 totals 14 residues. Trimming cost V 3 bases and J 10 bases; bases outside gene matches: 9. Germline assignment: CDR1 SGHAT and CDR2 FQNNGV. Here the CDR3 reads CASSLPYTSEEQFF. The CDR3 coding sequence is TGTGCCAGCAGCTTGCCCTACACTAGCGAGGAGCAGTTCTTC.

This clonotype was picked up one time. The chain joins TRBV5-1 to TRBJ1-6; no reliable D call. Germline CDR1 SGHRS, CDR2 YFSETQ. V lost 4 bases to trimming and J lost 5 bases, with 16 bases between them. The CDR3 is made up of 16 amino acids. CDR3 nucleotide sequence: TGCGCCAGCAGCCCTGACCGTCCCACGGATAATTCACCCCTCCACTTT. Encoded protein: CASSPDRPTDNSPLHF.

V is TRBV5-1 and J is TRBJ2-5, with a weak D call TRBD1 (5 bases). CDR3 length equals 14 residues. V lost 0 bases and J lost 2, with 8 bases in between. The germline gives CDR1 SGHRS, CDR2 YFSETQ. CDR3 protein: CASSLGTTQETQYF. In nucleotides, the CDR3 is TGCGCCAGCAGCTTGGGGACAACTCAAGAGACCCAGTACTTC.